This T cell receptor beta chain was documented in a study of cytotoxic CD8 clonotypes in ibrutinib-treated CLL. Study as a whole: Partial response occurred in 24 patients and complete response in 2; at median roughly 72 months, around 14 remained remitted and some 12 progressed. Study-level results: Clonality at baseline surpassed age-matched healthy donors and tracked circulating CD8+ T-cell counts. A rise in clonality was seen at ibrutinib response, and a fall back toward baseline was seen at progression.

On this clone: Its cognate antigen is unknown.

Library input was roughly 1.9 micrograms of DNA from cryopreserved PBMCs. Assay: immunoSEQ multiplex PCR; the TCRdb copy retains only in-frame clones and omits some. The table has approximately 150,000 clones, around 80% seen once. V gave up 4 bases and J gave up 5 bases; unmatched junction bases: 6. Looked up from germline, CDR1 is SGHNT and CDR2 is YYREEE (reference sequence). CDR3 length: 15 amino acids. This receptor was identified in a human donor with chronic lymphocytic leukemia. The source was PBMCs, collected after 24 months of ibrutinib treatment. The chain joins TRBV5-4 to TRBJ2-1, with 10 bases lining up with TRBD1. This CDR3 reads CASSPDRGLDNEQFF. Written as DNA, the CDR3 is TGTGCCAGCAGCCCCGACAGGGGGCTAGACAATGAGCAGTTCTTC.